This T cell receptor (beta chain) was captured by sequencing in a study of T cell responses to AZD1222 COVID-19 vaccine. This clone showed up just a few times. This CDR3 has 15 residues. Germline V gives CDR1 KGHDR, CDR2 SFDVKD. V was pared by 7 bases and J by 3 bases, with 6 bases of the junction left unmatched. Repertoires were generated with immunoSEQ multiplex PCR, while TCRdb's copy carries only in-frame clones and drops some. The sample consists of 120,000 to 150,000 clones, roughly nine tenths of them appearing once. Specimen: peripheral blood, collected 28 days after the second AZD1222 dose. This clonotype originated in an adult who received the AZD1222 COVID-19 vaccine. The chain joins TRBV24-1 to TRBJ2-2; 8 bases are a match to TRBD1. CDR3 sequence reads: CATSAEDRDTGELFF. CDR3 sequence (DNA): TGTGCCACCAGCGCCGAGGACAGGGACACCGGGGAGCTGTTTTTT.